The 29 T cell receptor beta chains below come from one sample, sequenced in a study of cytomegalovirus exposure and HLA in healthy donors (dated 2017 in TCRdb). The library was obtained by the immunoSEQ multiplex PCR assay. A mixture of 60 forward primers for TCR Vbeta segments and 13 reverse primers for TCR Jbeta segments was used in the multiplex PCR. TCRdb carries this immuneACCESS record with in-frame sequences only. Its versions omit some clonotypes, under half of them owing to an unresolved V gene in the studies checked, with the rest unexplained. The sample records 81,000 or so clones, 70% to 75% of which are singletons. Around 4.3% of the sample goes to the ten largest clones. Sequenced input: PBMCs. The receptors here all came from a man between 60 and 75 years old in good health and CMV-seronegative.

The J gene is TRBJ2-3, the V gene TRBV11-3; the D gene is possibly TRBD2 (5 bases). Germline V CDR1 and CDR2: SGHNT, YENEEA. The CDR3 sequence is 14 residues long. V shed 4 bases and J shed 1 base, with 9 bases lying between them. CDR3 residues: CASSSWTRTDTQYF. The CDR3 DNA follows: TGTGCCAGCAGCTCCTGGACTCGCACAGATACGCAGTATTTT.

V gene TRBV19 combines with J gene TRBJ2-2; possible D gene TRBD2, 5 bases. Trimming took off 3 bases at V and 8 bases at J, with 10 bases between the two ends. This CDR3 comprises 13 residues. The germline CDR1 and CDR2 sequences are LNHDA and SQIVND (reference sequence). The CDR3 sequence is CASSIRTFGELFF. In DNA form, the CDR3 reads TGTGCCAGTAGTATCAGGACTTTTGGGGAGCTGTTTTTT.

As for this clone: This CDR3 is also generated by other DNA sequences in the sample. The chain employs TRBV6-4 and TRBJ2-5, with 7 bases fitting TRBD2. V lost 6 bases and J lost 3; bases outside the gene matches: 1. Germline V gene data show CDR1 as MRHNA and CDR2 as SNTAGT. The CDR3 extends over 12 amino acids. Here the CDR3 reads CASSGGKETQYF. CDR3 coding DNA: TGTGCCAGCAGCGGGGGGAAAGAGACCCAGTACTTC.

This chain joins TRBV7-9 and TRBJ2-5; no definite D call. The J call may be incorrect, as the DNA end agrees better with TRBJ2-7. Germline CDR1 reads SEHNR; CDR2 reads FQNEAQ (reference sequence). The CDR3 totals 14 residues. CDR3 DNA: TGTGCCAGCAGCTTTGTAGATTCAATATACGAGCAGTACTTC. Encoded protein: CASSFVDSIYEQYF.

The chain combines TRBV10-3 with TRBJ1-5, with a tentative D call TRBD1 (6 bases). Germline V gives CDR1 ENHRY, CDR2 SYGVKD. The CDR3 has 15 amino acids. Trimming took off 6 bases at V and 7 bases at J, with 19 bases between the two ends. CDR3 coding DNA: TGTGCCATCAGCGGAGACACAGGGAATGAACAGCCCCAGCATTTT. Translation gives CAISGDTGNEQPQHF.

The V and J genes are TRBV5-1 and TRBJ1-1; tentatively, D is TRBD1 (6 bases). Germline V gives CDR1 SGHRS, CDR2 YFSETQ. The V gene lost 3 bases and the J gene lost 3 bases, with 18 bases spanning the gap. The CDR3 contains 16 residues. The CDR3 nucleotides read TGCGCCAGCAGCTCCTCCTGGGGGAGGGGGGACACTGAAGCTTTCTTT. Its protein is CASSSSWGRGDTEAFF. The whole variable domain, filled in from reference TRBV5-1 and TRBJ1-1, reads KAGVTQTPRYLIKTRGQQVTLSCSPISGHRSVSWYQQTPGQGLQFLFEYFSETQRNKGNFPGRFSGRQFSNSRSEMNVSTLELGDSALYLCASSSSWGRGDTEAFFGQGTRLTVV.

The V gene is TRBV5-4, the J gene TRBJ2-1, with a possible D match to TRBD2 (8 bases). The CDR3 consists of 17 residues. Trimming removed 5 bases at V and 12 bases at J, with 30 bases between. CDR1 is SGHNT and CDR2 is YYREEE in the germline V gene (reference sequence). For the CDR3, the DNA is TGTGCCAGCAGGCATTGGGAAAGCACCGGGAGGGGGCGGTGGCAGTTCTTC. It codes for CASRHWESTGRGRWQFF.

The rearrangement links TRBV6-6 to TRBJ2-1; 10 nucleotides align to TRBD2. The V gene end was trimmed by 6 bases and the J gene end by 7 bases; junction bases not matched to a gene: 12. CDR3 size: 16 residues. The germline V gene has CDR1 MNHNY and CDR2 SVGAGI (reference sequence). The CDR3 loop reads CASSKTSGGVKNEQFF. The CDR3 DNA reads TGTGCCAGCAGCAAAACCAGCGGGGGGGTCAAGAATGAGCAGTTCTTC.

The chain combines TRBV21-1 with TRBJ2-4; the table's D gene call, TRBD1, was not cross checked with the DNA. TRBV21-1 is listed as a pseudogene. The CDR3 contains 16 residues. CDR3 residues: CAIPGQSAIAKNIQYF. DNA of the CDR3: TGTGCCATCCCGGGACAGTCCGCCATAGCCAAAAACATTCAGTACTTC.

This sequence joins TRBV4-2 and TRBJ1-2; no reliable D call. Germline lookup yields CDR1 LGHNA and CDR2 YNFKEQ. The CDR3 spans 15 residues. Trimming pared 1 base from V and 4 bases from J, leaving 13 bases between. DNA of the CDR3: TGTGCCAGCAGCCAAGCGACGGCAGGTACCTATGGCTACACCTTC. It is translated as CASSQATAGTYGYTF.

The CDR3 spells CASSKWTTGLPNYGYTF. The CDR3 bases are TGTGCCAGCAGCAAGTGGACCACAGGGCTCCCTAACTATGGCTACACCTTC. The chain carries TRBV21-1 and TRBJ1-2; the table names TRBD1, a call not compared with the DNA. TRBV21-1 counts as a pseudogene. The length of the CDR3 is 17 residues.

The V call is TRBV7-3, the J call TRBJ2-1; the match to TRBD1 covers 8 bases. V gave up 6 bases and J gave up 7 bases; unmatched junction bases: 11. Germline CDR1 reads SGHTA; CDR2 reads FQGTGA. The CDR3 loop spans 15 amino acids. CDR3 residues: CASSTSDRVGNEQFF. CDR3 sequence (DNA): TGTGCCAGCAGTACCTCGGACAGGGTCGGGAATGAGCAGTTCTTC. The whole variable domain, remainder taken from reference TRBV7-3 and TRBJ2-1, is GAGVSQTPSNKVTEKGKYVELRCDPISGHTALYWYRQSLGQGPEFLIYFQGTGAADDSGLPNDRFFAVRPEGSVSTLKIQRTERGDSAVYLCASSTSDRVGNEQFFGPGTRLTVL.

This clone was observed a few times. The V and J genes are TRBV5-1 and TRBJ1-2; D might be TRBD1 (6 bases). Germline-derived CDR1 and CDR2 are SGHRS and YFSETQ. The CDR3 is 15 residues long. The ends were cut back, 5 bases at V and 4 bases at J, with 18 bases in the middle. CDR3 bases: TGCGCCAGCAGAAGTGGGGGGGCCGGTGGCTATGGCTACACCTTC. Protein product: CASRSGGAGGYGYTF. The full variable domain, completed using reference TRBV5-1 and TRBJ1-2, is KAGVTQTPRYLIKTRGQQVTLSCSPISGHRSVSWYQQTPGQGLQFLFEYFSETQRNKGNFPGRFSGRQFSNSRSEMNVSTLELGDSALYLCASRSGGAGGYGYTFGSGTRLTVV.

This sequence joins TRBV5-1 and TRBJ2-7; 10 bases agree with TRBD1. Germline lookup yields CDR1 SGHRS and CDR2 YFSETQ. This CDR3 comprises 14 residues. Trimming removed 4 bases from V and 7 bases from J; junction bases left unmatched: 8. The CDR3 nucleotides read TGCGCCAGCAGCAGCGGGACAGGGGATCATGAGCAGTACTTC. It translates to CASSSGTGDHEQYF.

The chain uses TRBV2 and TRBJ2-1; possibly TRBD2 for D (6 bases). The CDR3 is made up of 17 amino acids. V gave up 3 bases and J gave up 1 base, with 16 bases separating them. The V gene's germline CDR1 is SNHLY and CDR2 FYNNEI. The DNA for the CDR3 is TGTGCCAGCAGTGAGGAGGGGATTGGGACGTCCTACAATGAGCAGTTCTTC. Translated: CASSEEGIGTSYNEQFF.

The chain links TRBV6-5 to TRBJ1-5; TRBD1 might be the D (6 bases). CDR1 and CDR2 from the germline V gene are MNHEY and SVGAGI. CDR3 length equals 14 residues. With 4 bases removed from V and 5 bases from J, the gap between germline ends came to 12 bases. As DNA, the CDR3 is TGTGCCAGCAGTTCAACACAGGGTTATCAGCCCCAGCATTTT. It codes for CASSSTQGYQPQHF.

The V call is TRBV23-1, the J call TRBJ1-5; D is undetermined. TRBV23-1 is known as an ORF, though its function is uncertain. This CDR3 has 15 residues. The V gene lost 0 bases and the J gene lost 4 bases, with 10 bases spanning the gap. The CDR3 sequence is CASSQSPVRNQPQHF. The CDR3 DNA follows: TGCGCCAGCAGTCAATCCCCTGTCAGAAATCAGCCCCAGCATTTT.

J is TRBJ2-3 and V is TRBV27; tentatively, D is TRBD1 (6 bases). The CDR3 totals 14 residues. The germline V and J ends were trimmed by 10 bases and 2 bases, with 16 bases remaining between them. Germline V gives CDR1 MNHEY, CDR2 SMNVEV (reference sequence). The CDR3 nucleotides read TGTGCCACCTCCGTAGGGGGAACCACAGATACGCAGTATTTT. This encodes CATSVGGTTDTQYF.

This clone came up once. The chain carries TRBV6-6 and TRBJ2-5; the match to TRBD1 covers 10 bases. The V gene end was trimmed by 7 bases and the J gene end by 4 bases; junction bases not matched to a gene: 3. The CDR3 contains 13 residues. CDR1 and CDR2 from the germline V gene are MNHNY and SVGAGI (reference sequence). The CDR3 DNA reads as TGTGCCAGCACCGACAGGGGGCCAGAGACCCAGTACTTC. It specifies CASTDRGPETQYF.

In its sample, this clone was seen once. The gene calls are TRBV14 and TRBJ2-3; maybe TRBD2 (7 bases). Trimming left V 1 base short and J 5 bases short, with 19 bases between. CDR1 and CDR2 (germline): SGHDN, FVKESK. There are 17 residues in the CDR3. The CDR3 region is CASSQGPLAGAGDTQYF. DNA of the CDR3: TGTGCCAGCAGCCAAGGTCCATTGGCGGGGGCCGGAGATACGCAGTATTTT.

This clone occurred once. The chain joins TRBV6-5 to TRBJ1-2; D is perhaps TRBD1 (5 bases). V was pared by 4 bases and J by 8 bases, with 20 bases between. The CDR3 is made up of 15 amino acids. Per the germline V gene, CDR1 is MNHEY and CDR2 is SVGAGI. The chain's CDR3 is CASSSPGEGRKGYTF. The CDR3 nucleotides read TGTGCCAGCAGTTCCCCGGGGGAGGGGCGGAAGGGCTACACCTTC.

Note on this clone: A junction boundary mismatches the germline segment, possibly from a read error. J is TRBJ2-1 and V is TRBV7-7, with D hard to call. Germline CDR1 SSHAT, CDR2 FNYEAQ (reference sequence). The CDR3 has 13 amino acids. The CDR3 coding sequence is TGTGCTAGCAGCTTAGAGCTCTACAATGAGCAGTTCTTC. It is translated as CASSLELYNEQFF.

The rearrangement links TRBV7-3 to TRBJ2-3; 8 bases match TRBD1. The V and J ends lost 5 bases and 2 bases, in that order; junction bases with no gene match: 6. Germline CDR1 reads SGHTA; CDR2 reads FQGTGA. The CDR3 runs to 15 residues. The CDR3 coding sequence is TGTGCCAGCAGCCCTCGGACAGGGCCCACAGATACGCAGTATTTT. It codes for CASSPRTGPTDTQYF.

The chain carries TRBV12-2 and TRBJ2-1; TRBD2, the D gene given by the table, was not confirmed from the DNA. TRBV12-2 is a pseudogene. This CDR3 contains 14 residues. The CDR3 region has the DNA TGTGCCTCGAGGGGAGTAGCGGGAGGTGATGAGCAGTTCTTC. Protein: CASRGVAGGDEQFF.

The chain combines TRBV6-5 with TRBJ2-5, with TRBD1 identical over 7 bases. The CDR3 extends over 13 amino acids. Per the germline V gene, CDR1 is MNHEY and CDR2 is SVGAGI. The ends lost 5 bases at V and 7 bases at J; junction bases unmatched: 7. CDR3 in amino acids: CASSGQAQGTQYF. The CDR3 coding sequence is TGTGCCAGCAGTGGACAGGCCCAGGGGACCCAGTACTTC.

Note on this clone: One junction end does not reproduce the germline sequence, and a read error may be involved. The chain has TRBV7-9 and TRBJ1-2; D might be TRBD1 (6 bases). This CDR3 contains 15 residues. CDR1 is SEHNR and CDR2 is FQNEAQ in the germline V gene (reference sequence). CDR3 nucleotides: TGTTCCAGCACCCCGAGTGGGGACAATAACTATGGCTACACCTTC. It yields the protein CSSTPSGDNNYGYTF.

This sequence joins TRBV4-2 and TRBJ1-6, with 7 bases identical to TRBD1. This CDR3 contains 14 residues. With 3 bases clipped from V and 8 bases from J, the junction kept 4 bases outside the gene matches. The germline gives CDR1 LGHNA, CDR2 YNFKEQ. CDR3 in amino acids: CASSQGRGYSPLHF. In nucleotides, the CDR3 is TGTGCCAGCAGCCAGGGCAGGGGGTATTCACCCCTCCACTTT.

The DNA of the CDR3 is TGTGCCAGCAGCGTTCGTCAAAAGGGGACAGGGGCCCACAATGAGCAGTTCTTC. Amino acids: CASSVRQKGTGAHNEQFF. The V gene is TRBV9, the J gene TRBJ2-1; TRBD1 aligns across 10 bases. The V segment lost 2 bases and the J segment 5 bases; nucleotides outside the gene matches: 13. The CDR3 runs 18 residues. From germline, CDR1 is SGDLS and CDR2 YYNGEE.

CDR3 nucleotides: TGTGCCAGCTCGGAGGTGGCATACAATGAGCAGTTCTTC. This encodes CASSEVAYNEQFF. The V gene is TRBV6-6, the J gene TRBJ2-1, with a weak D call TRBD2 (5 bases). V lost 8 bases and J lost 4, with 12 bases in between. From germline, CDR1 is MNHNY and CDR2 SVGAGI (reference sequence). The CDR3 consists of 13 residues.